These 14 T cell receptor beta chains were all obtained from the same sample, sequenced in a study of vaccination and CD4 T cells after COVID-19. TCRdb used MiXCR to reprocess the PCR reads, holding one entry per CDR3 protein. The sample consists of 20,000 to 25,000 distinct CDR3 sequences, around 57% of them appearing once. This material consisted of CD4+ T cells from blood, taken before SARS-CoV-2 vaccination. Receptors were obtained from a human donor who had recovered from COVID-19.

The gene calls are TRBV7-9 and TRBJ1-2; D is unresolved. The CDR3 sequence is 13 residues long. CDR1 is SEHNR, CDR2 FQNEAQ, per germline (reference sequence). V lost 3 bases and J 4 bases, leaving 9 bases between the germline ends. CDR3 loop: CASSFGVSYGYTF. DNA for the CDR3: TGTGCCAGCAGCTTCGGGGTCTCCTATGGCTACACCTTC.

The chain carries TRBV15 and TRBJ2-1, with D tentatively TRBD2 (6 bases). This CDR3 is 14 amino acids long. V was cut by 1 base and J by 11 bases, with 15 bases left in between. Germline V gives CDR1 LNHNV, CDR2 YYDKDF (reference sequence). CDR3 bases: TGTGCCACCAGCAGAGTATACGCGGGACCAAAGCAGTTCTTC. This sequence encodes CATSRVYAGPKQFF.

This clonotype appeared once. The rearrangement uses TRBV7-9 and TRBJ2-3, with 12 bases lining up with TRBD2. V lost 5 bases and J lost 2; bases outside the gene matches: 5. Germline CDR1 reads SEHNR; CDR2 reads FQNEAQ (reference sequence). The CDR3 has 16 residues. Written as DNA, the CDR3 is TGTGCCAGCAGCCCATCTAGCGGGAGGGCCACAGATACGCAGTATTTT. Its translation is CASSPSSGRATDTQYF.

CDR3 residues: CASSRGLAHSGQLNEQYF. The CDR3, as DNA: TGCGCCAGCAGCCGCGGACTGGCTCACTCAGGGCAACTAAACGAGCAGTACTTC. The V call is TRBV5-1, the J call TRBJ2-7; D is tentatively TRBD1 or TRBD2 (5 bases each). CDR1 SGHRS and CDR2 YFSETQ come from the germline V gene. CDR3 length: 18 amino acids. Deletions cut 4 bases from V and 5 bases from J, with 28 bases between.

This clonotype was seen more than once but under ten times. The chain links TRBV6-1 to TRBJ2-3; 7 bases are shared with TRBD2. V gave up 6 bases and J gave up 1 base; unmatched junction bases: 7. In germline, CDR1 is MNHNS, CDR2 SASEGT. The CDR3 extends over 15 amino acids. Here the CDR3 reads CASRPRGRGTDTQYF. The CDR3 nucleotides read TGTGCCAGCAGGCCACGCGGGAGAGGCACAGATACGCAGTATTTT.

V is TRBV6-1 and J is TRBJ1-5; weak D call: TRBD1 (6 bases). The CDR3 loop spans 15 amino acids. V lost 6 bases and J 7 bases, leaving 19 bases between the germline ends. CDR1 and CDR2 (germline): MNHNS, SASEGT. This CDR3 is CASRWGGGNQQPQHF. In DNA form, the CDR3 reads TGTGCCAGCAGGTGGGGAGGGGGGAATCAGCAGCCCCAGCATTTT.

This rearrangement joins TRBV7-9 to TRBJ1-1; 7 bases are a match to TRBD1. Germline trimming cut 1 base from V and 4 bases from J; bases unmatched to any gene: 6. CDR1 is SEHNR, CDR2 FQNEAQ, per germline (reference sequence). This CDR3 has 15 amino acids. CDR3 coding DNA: TGTGCCAGCAGCTTAGTCGGGGCAGGGGGCACTGAAGCTTTCTTT. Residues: CASSLVGAGGTEAFF. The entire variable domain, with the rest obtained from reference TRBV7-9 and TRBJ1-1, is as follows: DTGVSQNPRHKITKRGQNVTFRCDPISEHNRLYWYRQTLGQGPEFLTYFQNEAQLEKSRLLSDRFSAERPKGSFSTLEIQRTEQGDSAMYLCASSLVGAGGTEAFFGQGTRLTVV.

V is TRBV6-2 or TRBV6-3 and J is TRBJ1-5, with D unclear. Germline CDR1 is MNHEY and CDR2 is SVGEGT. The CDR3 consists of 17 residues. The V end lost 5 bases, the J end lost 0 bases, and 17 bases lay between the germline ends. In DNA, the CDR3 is TGTGCCAGCAGTGCCTCCTTGGGAAGCTATAGCAATCAGCCCCAGCATTTT. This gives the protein CASSASLGSYSNQPQHF.

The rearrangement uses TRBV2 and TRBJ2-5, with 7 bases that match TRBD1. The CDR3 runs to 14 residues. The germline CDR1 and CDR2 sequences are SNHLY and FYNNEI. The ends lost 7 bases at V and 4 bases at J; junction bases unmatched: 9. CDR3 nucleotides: TGTGCCAGCATTGAGGGGGCGCCAACAGAGACCCAGTACTTC. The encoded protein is CASIEGAPTETQYF.

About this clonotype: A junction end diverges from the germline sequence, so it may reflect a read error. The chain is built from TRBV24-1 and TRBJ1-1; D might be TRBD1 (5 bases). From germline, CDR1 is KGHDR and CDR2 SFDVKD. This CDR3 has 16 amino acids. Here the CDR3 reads CATSDSTPGGSTETFF. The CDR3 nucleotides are TGTGCCACCAGTGATTCCACACCCGGGGGGAGCACTGAAACTTTCTTT.

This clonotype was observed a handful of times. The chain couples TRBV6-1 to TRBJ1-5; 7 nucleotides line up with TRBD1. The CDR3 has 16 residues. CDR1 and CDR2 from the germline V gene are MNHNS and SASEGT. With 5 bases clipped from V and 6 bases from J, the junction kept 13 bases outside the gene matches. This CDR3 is CASSPQLRQGGQPQHF. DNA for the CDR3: TGTGCCAGCAGTCCCCAGTTACGACAGGGCGGTCAGCCCCAGCATTTT.

CDR3 residues: CASPRFTDTGELFF. DNA of the CDR3: TGTGCCAGCCCACGGTTTACAGACACCGGGGAGCTGTTTTTT. V is TRBV6-1 and J is TRBJ2-2; D not resolved. The CDR3 runs 14 residues. Trimming cost V 8 bases and J 3 bases, with 13 bases left between them. Per germline, CDR1 MNHNS and CDR2 SASEGT.

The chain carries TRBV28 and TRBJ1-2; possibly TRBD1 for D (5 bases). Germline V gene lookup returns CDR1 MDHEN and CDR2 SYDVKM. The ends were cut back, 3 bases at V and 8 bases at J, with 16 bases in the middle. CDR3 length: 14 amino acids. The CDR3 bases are TGTGCCAGCAGTTTGCAGGGTCACGGAGGGGGCTACACCTTC. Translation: CASSLQGHGGGYTF.

The CDR3 sequence: CASSWTSRQTQYF. DNA of the CDR3: TGTGCCAGCAGCTGGACTAGTCGACAGACCCAGTACTTC. J is TRBJ2-5 and V is TRBV6-1; 7 bases align to TRBD2. CDR1 MNHNS and CDR2 SASEGT come from the germline V gene. Germline trimming cut 6 bases from V and 6 bases from J; bases unmatched to any gene: 7. The CDR3 sequence is 13 residues long.